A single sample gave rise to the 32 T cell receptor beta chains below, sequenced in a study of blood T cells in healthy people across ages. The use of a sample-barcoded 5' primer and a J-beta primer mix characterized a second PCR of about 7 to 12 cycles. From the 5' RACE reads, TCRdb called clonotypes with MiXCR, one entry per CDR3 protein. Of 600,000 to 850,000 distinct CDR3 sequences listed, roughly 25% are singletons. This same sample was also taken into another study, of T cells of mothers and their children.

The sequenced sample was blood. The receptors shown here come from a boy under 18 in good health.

The CDR3 nucleotides are TGTGCCAGCAGCTTGGTCTCGGTTTACAATGAGCAGTTCTTC. Encoded protein: CASSLVSVYNEQFF. The V call is TRBV5-6, the J call TRBJ2-1; no definite D call. V lost 0 bases and J lost 4, with 8 bases in between. Germline CDR1 and CDR2: SGHDT and YYEEEE. The CDR3 runs to 14 residues.

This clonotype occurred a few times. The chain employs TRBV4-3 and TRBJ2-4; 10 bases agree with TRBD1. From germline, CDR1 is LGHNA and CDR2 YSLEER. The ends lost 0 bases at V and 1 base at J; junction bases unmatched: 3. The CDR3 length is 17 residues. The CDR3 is CASSQEKGQGAKNIQYF. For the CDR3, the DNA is TGCGCCAGCAGCCAAGAGAAGGGACAGGGGGCCAAAAACATTCAGTACTTC.

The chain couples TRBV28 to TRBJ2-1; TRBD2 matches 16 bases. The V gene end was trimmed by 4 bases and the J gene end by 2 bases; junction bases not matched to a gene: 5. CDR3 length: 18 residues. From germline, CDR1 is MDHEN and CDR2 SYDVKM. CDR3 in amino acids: CASSWGLAGGPAYNEQFF. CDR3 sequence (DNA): TGTGCCAGCAGTTGGGGACTAGCGGGAGGGCCGGCCTACAATGAGCAGTTCTTC.

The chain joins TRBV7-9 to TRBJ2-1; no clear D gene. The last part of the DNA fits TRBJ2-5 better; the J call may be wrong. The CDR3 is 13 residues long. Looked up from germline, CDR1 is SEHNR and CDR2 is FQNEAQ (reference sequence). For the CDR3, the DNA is TGTACCACCAAACCGTGGCAGCAAGAGACCCAGTACTTC. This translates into CTTKPWQQETQYF.

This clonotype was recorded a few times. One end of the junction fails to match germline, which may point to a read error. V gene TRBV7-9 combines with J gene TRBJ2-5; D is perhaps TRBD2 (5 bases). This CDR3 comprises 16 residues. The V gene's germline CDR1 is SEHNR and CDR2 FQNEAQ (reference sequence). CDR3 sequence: CASSLVSDSGQETQYF. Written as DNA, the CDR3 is TGTGCCAGCAGTTTAGTGTCGGATTCGGGGCAAGAGACCCAGTACTTC.

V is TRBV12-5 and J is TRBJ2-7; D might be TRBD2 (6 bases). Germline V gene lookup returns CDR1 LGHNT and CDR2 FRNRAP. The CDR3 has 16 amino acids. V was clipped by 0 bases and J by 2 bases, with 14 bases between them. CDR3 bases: TGTGCTAGTGGTTTGGTTGTAGGGGCTAGCGCCTACGAGCAGTACTTC. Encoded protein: CASGLVVGASAYEQYF.

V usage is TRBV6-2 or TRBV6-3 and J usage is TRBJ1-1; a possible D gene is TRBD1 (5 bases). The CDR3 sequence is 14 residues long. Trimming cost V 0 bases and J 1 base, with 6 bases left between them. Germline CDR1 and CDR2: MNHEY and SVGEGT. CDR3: CASSYSTANTEAFF. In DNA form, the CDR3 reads TGTGCCAGCAGTTACTCGACAGCGAACACTGAAGCTTTCTTT.

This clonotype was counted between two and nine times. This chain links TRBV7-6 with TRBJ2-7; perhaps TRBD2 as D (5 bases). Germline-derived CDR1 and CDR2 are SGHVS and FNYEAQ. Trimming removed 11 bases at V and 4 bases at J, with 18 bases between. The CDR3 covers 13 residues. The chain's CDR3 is CAPKGEGRYEQYF. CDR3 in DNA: TGTGCCCCGAAAGGAGAGGGTAGGTACGAGCAGTACTTC.

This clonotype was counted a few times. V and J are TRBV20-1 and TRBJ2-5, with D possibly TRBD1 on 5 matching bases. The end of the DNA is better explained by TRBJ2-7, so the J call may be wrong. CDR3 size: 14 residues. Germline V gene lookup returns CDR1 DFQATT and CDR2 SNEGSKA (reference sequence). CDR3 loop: CSAWWKGSTYEQYF. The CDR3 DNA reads TGCAGTGCTTGGTGGAAGGGGTCAACTTACGAGCAGTACTTC.

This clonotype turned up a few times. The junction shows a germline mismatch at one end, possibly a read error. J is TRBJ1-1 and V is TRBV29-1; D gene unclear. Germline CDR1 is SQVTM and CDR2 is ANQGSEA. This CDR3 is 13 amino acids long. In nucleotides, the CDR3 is TGCAGCGTTGAAAGAGGCGGGAACGCTGAAGCTTTCTTT. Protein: CSVERGGNAEAFF.

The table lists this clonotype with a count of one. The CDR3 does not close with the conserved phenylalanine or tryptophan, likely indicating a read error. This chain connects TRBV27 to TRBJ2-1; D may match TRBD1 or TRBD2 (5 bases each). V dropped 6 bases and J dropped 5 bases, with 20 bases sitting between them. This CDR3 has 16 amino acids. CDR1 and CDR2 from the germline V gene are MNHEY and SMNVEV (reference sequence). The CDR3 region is CASRALAGGDHNEQFL. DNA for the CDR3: TGTGCCAGCAGAGCACTTGCGGGTGGGGACCACAATGAGCAGTTCCTC.

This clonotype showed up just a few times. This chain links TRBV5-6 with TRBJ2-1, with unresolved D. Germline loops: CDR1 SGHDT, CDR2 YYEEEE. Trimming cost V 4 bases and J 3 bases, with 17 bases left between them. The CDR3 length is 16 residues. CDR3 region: CASSPEVARLYNEQFF. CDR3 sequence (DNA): TGTGCCAGCAGCCCTGAAGTGGCTCGCCTCTACAATGAGCAGTTCTTC.

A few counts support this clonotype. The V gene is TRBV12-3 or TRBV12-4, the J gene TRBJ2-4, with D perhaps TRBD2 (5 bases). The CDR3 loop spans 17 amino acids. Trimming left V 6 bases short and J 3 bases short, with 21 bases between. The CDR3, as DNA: TGTGCCAGCAGACCTGACTGGGCCGGGATCCACAAAAACATTCAGTACTTC. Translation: CASRPDWAGIHKNIQYF.

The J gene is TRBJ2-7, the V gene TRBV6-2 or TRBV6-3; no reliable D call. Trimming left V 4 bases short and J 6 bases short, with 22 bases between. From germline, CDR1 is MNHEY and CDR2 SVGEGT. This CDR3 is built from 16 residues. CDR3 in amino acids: CASSSTSSQVSGEQYF. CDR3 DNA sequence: TGTGCCAGCAGTTCCACGTCGTCCCAGGTTTCCGGCGAGCAGTACTTC.

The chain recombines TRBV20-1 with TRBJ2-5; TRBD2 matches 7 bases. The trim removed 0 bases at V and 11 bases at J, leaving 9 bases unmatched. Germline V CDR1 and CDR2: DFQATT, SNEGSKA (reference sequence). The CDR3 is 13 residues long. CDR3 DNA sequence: TGCAGTGCTAGAGAGGCGGGGGTGAAGGAGCAGTACTTC. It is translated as CSAREAGVKEQYF.

As DNA, the CDR3 is TGTGCTAGTGGAGGAGAGGGGACATCCTACGAGCAGTACTTC. Its translation is CASGGEGTSYEQYF. V gene TRBV12-5 combines with J gene TRBJ2-7; weak D call: TRBD1 (6 bases). V lost 6 bases and J 1 base, leaving 13 bases between the germline ends. The CDR3 is made up of 14 amino acids. Per the germline V gene, CDR1 is LGHNT and CDR2 is FRNRAP.

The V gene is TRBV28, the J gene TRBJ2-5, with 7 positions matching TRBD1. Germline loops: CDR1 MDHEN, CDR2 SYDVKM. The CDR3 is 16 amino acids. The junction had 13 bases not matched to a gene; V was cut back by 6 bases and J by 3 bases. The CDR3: CASSPTGRTLKETQYF. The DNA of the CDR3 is TGTGCCAGCAGCCCGACAGGGCGTACCCTCAAAGAGACCCAGTACTTC.

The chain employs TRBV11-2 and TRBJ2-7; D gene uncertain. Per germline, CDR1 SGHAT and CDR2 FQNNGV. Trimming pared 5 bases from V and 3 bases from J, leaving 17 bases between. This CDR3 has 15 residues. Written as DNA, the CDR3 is TGTGCCAGCAGCACGCTCCGTAAGCCAAACTACGAGCAGTACTTC. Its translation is CASSTLRKPNYEQYF.

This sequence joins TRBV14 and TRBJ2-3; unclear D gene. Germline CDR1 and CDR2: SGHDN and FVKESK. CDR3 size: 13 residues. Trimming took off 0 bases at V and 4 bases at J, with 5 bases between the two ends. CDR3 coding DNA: TGTGCCAGCAGCCAAGATTATGCAGATACGCAGTATTTT. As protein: CASSQDYADTQYF.

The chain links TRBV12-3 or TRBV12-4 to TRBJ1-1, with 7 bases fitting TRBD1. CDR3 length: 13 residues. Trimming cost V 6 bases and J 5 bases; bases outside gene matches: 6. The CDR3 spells CASSTTGQTEAFF. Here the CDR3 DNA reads TGTGCCAGCAGCACGACAGGGCAAACTGAAGCTTTCTTT.

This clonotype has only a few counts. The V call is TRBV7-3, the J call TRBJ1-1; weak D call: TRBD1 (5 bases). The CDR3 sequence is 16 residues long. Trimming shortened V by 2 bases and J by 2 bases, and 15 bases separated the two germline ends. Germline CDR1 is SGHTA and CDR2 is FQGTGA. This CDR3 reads CASSLGQGGANTEAFF. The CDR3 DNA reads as TGTGCCAGCAGCTTAGGGCAGGGAGGGGCCAACACTGAAGCTTTCTTT.

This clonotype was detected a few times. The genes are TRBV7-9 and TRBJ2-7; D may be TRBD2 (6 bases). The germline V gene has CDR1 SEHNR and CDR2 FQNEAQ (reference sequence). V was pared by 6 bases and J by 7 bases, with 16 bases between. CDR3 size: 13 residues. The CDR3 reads CASRSPGVREQYF. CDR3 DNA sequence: TGTGCCAGCAGATCCCCGGGGGTCCGGGAGCAGTACTTC.

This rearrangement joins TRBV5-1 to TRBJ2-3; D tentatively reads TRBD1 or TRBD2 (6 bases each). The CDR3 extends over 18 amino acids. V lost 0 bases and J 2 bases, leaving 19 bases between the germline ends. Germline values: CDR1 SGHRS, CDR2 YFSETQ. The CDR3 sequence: CASSLGSDWGANTDTQYF. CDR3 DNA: TGCGCCAGCAGCTTGGGCTCCGATTGGGGGGCTAACACAGATACGCAGTATTTT. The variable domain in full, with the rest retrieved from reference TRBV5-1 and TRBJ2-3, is KAGVTQTPRYLIKTRGQQVTLSCSPISGHRSVSWYQQTPGQGLQFLFEYFSETQRNKGNFPGRFSGRQFSNSRSEMNVSTLELGDSALYLCASSLGSDWGANTDTQYFGPGTRLTVL.

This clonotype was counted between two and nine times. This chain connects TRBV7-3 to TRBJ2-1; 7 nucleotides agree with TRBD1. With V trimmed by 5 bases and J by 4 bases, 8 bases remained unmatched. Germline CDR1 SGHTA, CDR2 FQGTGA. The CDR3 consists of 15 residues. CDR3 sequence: CASSPTGPLYNEQFF. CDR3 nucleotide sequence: TGTGCCAGCAGCCCGACAGGGCCCTTATACAATGAGCAGTTCTTC.

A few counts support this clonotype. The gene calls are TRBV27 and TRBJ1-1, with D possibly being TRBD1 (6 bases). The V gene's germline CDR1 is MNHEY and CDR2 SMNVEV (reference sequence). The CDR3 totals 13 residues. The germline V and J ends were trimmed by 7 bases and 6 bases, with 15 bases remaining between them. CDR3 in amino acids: CASNSRGSAEAFF. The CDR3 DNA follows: TGTGCCAGCAACTCTAGGGGGTCCGCTGAAGCTTTCTTT.

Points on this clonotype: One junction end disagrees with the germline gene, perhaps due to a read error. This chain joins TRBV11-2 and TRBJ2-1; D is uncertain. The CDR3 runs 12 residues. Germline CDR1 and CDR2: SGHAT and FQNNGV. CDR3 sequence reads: CASTPTSNERFF. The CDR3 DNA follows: TGTGCCAGCACCCCGACTTCCAATGAGCGGTTCTTC.

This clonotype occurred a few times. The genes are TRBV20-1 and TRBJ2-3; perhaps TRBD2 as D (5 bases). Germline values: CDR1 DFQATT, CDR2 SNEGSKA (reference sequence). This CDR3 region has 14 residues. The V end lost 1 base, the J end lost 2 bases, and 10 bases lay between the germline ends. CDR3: CSARVTDFTDTQYF. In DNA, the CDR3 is TGCAGTGCTAGAGTAACGGACTTCACAGATACGCAGTATTTT.

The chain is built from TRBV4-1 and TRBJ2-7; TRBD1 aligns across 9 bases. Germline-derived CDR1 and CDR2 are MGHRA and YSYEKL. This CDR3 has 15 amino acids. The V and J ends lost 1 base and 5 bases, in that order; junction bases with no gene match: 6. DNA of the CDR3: TGCGCCAGCAGCCAAGTCGGGGGGACAGGGAACGAGCAGTACTTC. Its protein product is CASSQVGGTGNEQYF.

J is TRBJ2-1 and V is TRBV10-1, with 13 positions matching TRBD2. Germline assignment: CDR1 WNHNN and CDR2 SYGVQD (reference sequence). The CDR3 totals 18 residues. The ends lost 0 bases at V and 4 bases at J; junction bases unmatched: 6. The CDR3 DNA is TGCGCCAGCAGTGAGTCTCCTCTACTAGCGGGAGGGTACAATGAGCAGTTCTTC. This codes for CASSESPLLAGGYNEQFF.

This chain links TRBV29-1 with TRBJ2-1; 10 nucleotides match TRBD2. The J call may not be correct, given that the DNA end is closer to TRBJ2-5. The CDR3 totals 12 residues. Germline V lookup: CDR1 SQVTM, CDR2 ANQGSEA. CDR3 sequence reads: CSSQTSGETQYF. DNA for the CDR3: TGCAGCTCGCAGACTAGCGGGGAGACCCAGTACTTC.

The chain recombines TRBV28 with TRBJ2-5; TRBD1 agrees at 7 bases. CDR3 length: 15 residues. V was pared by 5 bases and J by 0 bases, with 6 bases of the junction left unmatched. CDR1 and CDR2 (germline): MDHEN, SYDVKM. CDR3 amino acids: CASSPQGPYQETQYF. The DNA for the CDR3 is TGTGCCAGCAGTCCACAGGGGCCCTACCAAGAGACCCAGTACTTC.

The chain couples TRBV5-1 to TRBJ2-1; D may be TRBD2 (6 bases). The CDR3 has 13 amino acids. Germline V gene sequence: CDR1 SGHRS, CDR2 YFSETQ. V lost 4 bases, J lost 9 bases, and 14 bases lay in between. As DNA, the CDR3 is TGCGCCAGCAGCAGGAGGGCGGGAAGTGAGCAGTTCTTC. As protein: CASSRRAGSEQFF.